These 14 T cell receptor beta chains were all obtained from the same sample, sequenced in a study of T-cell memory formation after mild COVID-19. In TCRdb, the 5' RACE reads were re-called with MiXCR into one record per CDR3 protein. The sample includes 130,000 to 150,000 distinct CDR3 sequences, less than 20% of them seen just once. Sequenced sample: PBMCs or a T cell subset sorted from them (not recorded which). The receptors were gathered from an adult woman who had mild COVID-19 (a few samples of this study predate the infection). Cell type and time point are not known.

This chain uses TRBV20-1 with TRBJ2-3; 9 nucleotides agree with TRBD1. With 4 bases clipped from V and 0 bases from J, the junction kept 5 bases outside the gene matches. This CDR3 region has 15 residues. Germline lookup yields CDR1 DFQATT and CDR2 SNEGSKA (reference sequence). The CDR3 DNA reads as TGCAGTGCTACGCCGGGACAGGGCAGCACAGATACGCAGTATTTT. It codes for CSATPGQGSTDTQYF.

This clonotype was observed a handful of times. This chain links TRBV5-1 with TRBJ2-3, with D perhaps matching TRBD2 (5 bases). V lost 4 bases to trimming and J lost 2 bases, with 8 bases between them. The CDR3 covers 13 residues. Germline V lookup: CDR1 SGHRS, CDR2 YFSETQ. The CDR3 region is CASSRGSTDTQYF. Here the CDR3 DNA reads TGCGCCAGCAGCCGGGGATCCACAGATACGCAGTATTTT.

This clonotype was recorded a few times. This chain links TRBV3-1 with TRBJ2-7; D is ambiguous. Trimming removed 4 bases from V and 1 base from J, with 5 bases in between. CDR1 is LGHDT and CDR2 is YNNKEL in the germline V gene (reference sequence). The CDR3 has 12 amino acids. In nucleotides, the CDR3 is TGTGCCAGCAGCCGCTGGTCCTACGAGCAGTACTTC. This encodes CASSRWSYEQYF.

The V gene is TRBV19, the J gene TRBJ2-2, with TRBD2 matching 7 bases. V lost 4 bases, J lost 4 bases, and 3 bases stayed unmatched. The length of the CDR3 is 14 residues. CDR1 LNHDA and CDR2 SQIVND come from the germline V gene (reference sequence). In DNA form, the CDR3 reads TGTGCCAGTAGTAGCGGGAGTGGCACCGGGGAGCTGTTTTTT. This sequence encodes CASSSGSGTGELFF.

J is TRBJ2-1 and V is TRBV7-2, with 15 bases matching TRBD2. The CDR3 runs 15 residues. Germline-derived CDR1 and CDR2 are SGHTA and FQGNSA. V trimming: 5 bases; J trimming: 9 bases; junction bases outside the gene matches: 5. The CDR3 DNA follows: TGTGCCAGCAGCCAAGGGACTAGCGGGAGGAGTGAGCAGTTCTTC. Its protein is CASSQGTSGRSEQFF. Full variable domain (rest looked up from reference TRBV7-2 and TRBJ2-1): GAGVSQSPSNKVTEKGKDVELRCDPISGHTALYWYRQSLGQGLEFLIYFQGNSAPDKSGLPSDRFSAERTGGSVSTLTIQRTQQEDSAVYLCASSQGTSGRSEQFFGPGTRLTVL.

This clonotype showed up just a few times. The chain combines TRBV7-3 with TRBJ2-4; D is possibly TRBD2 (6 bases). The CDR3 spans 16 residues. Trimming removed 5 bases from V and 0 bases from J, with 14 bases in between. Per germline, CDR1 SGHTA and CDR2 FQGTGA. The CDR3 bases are TGTGCCAGCAGCGAAAATAGCGGTCCAGCCAAAAACATTCAGTACTTC. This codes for CASSENSGPAKNIQYF.

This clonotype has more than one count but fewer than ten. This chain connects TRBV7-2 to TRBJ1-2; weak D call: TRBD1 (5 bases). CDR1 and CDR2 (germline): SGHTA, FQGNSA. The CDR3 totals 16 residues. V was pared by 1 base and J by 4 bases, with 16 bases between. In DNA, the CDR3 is TGTGCCAGCAGCTTAGGGGGACTCCGCGTCCCCTATGGCTACACCTTC. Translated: CASSLGGLRVPYGYTF.

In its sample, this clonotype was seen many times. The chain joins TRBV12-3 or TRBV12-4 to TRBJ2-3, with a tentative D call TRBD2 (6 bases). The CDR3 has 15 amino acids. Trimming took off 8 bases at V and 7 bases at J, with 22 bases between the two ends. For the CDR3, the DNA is TGTGCCAGCGCCCCGGCCGGGACTTCTCAGAATACGCAGTATTTT. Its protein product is CASAPAGTSQNTQYF.

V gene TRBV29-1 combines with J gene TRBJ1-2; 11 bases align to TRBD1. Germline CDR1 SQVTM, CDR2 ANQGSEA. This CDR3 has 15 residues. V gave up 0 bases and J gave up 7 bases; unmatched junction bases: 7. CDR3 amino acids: CSVEDPWDRGVGYTF. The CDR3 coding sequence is TGCAGCGTTGAAGACCCATGGGACAGGGGGGTTGGCTACACCTTC.

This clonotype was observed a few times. CDR3 residues: CASSSTGPETQYF. The CDR3 DNA follows: TGTGCCAGCAGTTCGACAGGGCCGGAGACCCAGTACTTC. V is TRBV12-3 or TRBV12-4 and J is TRBJ2-5, with 7 nucleotides matching TRBD1. CDR3 size: 13 residues. Trimming cost V 4 bases and J 5 bases; bases outside gene matches: 4.

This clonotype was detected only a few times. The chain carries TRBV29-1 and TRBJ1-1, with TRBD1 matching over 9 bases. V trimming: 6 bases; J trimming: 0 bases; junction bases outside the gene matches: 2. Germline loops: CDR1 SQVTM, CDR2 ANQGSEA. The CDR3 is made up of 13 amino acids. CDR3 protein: CSVRTGVNTEAFF. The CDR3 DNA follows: TGCAGCGTCCGGACAGGGGTGAACACTGAAGCTTTCTTT.

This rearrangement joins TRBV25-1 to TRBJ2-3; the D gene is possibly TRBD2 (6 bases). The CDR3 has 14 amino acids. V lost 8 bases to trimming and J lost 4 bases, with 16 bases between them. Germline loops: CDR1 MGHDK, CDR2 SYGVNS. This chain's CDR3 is CASAVEGQADTQYF. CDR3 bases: TGTGCCAGCGCGGTGGAGGGGCAGGCAGATACGCAGTATTTT.

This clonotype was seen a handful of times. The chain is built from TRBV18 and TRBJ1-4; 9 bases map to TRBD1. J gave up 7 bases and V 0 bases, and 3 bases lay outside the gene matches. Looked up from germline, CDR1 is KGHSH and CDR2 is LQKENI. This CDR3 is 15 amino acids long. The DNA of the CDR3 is TGTGCCAGCTCACCACCGGGACAGGGTTCTGAAAAACTGTTTTTT. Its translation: CASSPPGQGSEKLFF.

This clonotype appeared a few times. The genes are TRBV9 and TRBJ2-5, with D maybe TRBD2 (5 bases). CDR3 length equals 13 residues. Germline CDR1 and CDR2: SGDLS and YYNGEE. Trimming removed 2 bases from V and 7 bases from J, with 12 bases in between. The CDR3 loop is CASSVGSAGTQYF. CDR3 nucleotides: TGTGCCAGCAGCGTGGGCTCCGCGGGGACCCAGTACTTC.